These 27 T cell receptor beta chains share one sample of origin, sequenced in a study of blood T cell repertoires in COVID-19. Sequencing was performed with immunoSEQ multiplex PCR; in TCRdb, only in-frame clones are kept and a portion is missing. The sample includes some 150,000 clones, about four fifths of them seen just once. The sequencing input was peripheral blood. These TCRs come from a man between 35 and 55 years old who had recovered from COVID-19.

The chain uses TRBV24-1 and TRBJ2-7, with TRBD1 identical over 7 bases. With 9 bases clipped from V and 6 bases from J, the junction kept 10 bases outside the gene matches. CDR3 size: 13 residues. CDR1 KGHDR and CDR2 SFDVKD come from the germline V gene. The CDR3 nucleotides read TGTGCCACCCAAGCCGACAGGGTCGGCGAGCAGTACTTC. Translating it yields CATQADRVGEQYF.

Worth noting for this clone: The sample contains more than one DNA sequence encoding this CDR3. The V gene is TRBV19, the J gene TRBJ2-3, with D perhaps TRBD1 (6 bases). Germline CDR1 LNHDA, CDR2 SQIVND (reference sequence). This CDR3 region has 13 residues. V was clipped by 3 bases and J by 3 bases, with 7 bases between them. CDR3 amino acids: CASSITGTDTQYF. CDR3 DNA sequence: TGTGCCAGTAGTATCACAGGGACAGATACGCAGTATTTT.

CDR3 loop: CASSLNAGYTDTQYF. As DNA, the CDR3 is TGCGCCAGCAGCTTGAATGCGGGTTACACAGATACGCAGTATTTT. This chain uses TRBV5-1 with TRBJ2-3; the D gene is possibly TRBD2 (5 bases). Germline V gene lookup returns CDR1 SGHRS and CDR2 YFSETQ. The CDR3 covers 15 residues. The ends were cut back, 1 base at V and 2 bases at J, with 11 bases in the middle.

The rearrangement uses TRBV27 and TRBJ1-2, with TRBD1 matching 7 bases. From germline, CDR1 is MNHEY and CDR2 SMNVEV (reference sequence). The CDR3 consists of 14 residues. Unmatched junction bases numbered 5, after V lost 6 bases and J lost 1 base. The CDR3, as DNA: TGTGCCAGCAGCCAGGACAGGATTAACTATGGCTACACCTTC. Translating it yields CASSQDRINYGYTF.

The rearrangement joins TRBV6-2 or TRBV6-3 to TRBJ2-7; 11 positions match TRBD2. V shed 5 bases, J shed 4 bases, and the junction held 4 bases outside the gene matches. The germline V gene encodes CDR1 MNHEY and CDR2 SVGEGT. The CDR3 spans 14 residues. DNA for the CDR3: TGTGCCAGCAGTGACCGGACTAGCGGGTACGAGCAGTACTTC. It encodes CASSDRTSGYEQYF.

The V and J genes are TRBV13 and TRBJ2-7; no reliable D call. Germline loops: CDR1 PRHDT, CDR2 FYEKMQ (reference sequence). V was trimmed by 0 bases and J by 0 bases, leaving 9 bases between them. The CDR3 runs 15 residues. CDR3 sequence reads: CASSLGTPFSYEQYF. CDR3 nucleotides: TGTGCCAGCAGCTTAGGGACACCATTCTCCTACGAGCAGTACTTC. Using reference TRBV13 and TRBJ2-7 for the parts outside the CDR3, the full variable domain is AAGVIQSPRHLIKEKRETATLKCYPIPRHDTVYWYQQGPGQDPQFLISFYEKMQSDKGSIPDRFSAQQFSDYHSELNMSSLELGDSALYFCASSLGTPFSYEQYFGPGTRLTVT.

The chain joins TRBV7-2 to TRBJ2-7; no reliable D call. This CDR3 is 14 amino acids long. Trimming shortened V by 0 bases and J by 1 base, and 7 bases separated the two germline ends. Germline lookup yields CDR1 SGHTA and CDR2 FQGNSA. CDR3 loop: CASSLARRSYEQYF. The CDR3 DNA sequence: TGTGCCAGCAGCTTAGCTCGGCGGTCCTACGAGCAGTACTTC.

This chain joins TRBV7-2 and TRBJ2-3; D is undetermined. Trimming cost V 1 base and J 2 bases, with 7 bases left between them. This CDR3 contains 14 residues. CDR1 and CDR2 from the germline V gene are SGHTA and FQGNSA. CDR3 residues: CASSLGQITDTQYF. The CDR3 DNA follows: TGTGCCAGCAGCTTAGGGCAGATCACAGATACGCAGTATTTT.

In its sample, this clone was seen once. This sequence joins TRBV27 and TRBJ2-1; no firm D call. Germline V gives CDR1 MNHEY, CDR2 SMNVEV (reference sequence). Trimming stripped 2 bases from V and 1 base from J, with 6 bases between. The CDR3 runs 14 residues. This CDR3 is CASSLDFSYNEQFF. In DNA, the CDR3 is TGTGCCAGCAGTTTAGACTTTTCCTACAATGAGCAGTTCTTC.

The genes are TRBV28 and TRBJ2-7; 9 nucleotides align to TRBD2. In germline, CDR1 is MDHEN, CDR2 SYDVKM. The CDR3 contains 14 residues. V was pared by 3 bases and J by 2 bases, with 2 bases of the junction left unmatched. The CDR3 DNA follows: TGTGCCAGCAGTTTGACTAGCGGAACCTACGAGCAGTACTTC. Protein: CASSLTSGTYEQYF.

The CDR3 DNA reads as TGTGCCTGGAGGGACTGGGACAGGGGCCACGAGCAGTACTTC. Amino acid sequence: CAWRDWDRGHEQYF. This sequence joins TRBV30 and TRBJ2-7; 10 nucleotides line up with TRBD1. The CDR3 is 14 residues long. Germline CDR1 and CDR2: GTSNPN and SVGIG (reference sequence). Unmatched junction bases numbered 7, after V lost 3 bases and J lost 5 bases.

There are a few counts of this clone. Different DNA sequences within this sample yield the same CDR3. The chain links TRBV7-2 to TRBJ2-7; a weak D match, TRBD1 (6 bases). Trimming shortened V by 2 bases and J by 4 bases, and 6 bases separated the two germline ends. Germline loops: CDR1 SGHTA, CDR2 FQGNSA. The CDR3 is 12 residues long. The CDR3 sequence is CASSLQGYEQYF. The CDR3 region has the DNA TGTGCCAGCAGCTTACAGGGGTACGAGCAGTACTTC.

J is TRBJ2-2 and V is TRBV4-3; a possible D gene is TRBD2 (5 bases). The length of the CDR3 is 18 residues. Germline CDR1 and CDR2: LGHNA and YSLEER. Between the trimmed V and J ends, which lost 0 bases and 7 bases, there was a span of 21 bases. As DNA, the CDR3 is TGCGCCAGCAGCCAAGAGTGGAGCGGAGACTCCCTATACGGGGAGCTGTTTTTT. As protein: CASSQEWSGDSLYGELFF.

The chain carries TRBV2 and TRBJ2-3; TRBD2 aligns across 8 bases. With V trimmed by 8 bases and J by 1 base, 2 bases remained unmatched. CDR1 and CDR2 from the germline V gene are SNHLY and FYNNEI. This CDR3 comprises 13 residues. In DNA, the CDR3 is TGTGCCAGCGGAGCGGGAGGCACAGATACGCAGTATTTT. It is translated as CASGAGGTDTQYF.

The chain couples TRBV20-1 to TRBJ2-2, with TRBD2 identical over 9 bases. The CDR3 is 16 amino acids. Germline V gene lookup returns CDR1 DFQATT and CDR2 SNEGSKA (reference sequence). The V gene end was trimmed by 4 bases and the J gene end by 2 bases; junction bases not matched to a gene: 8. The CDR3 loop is CSAIDLLAGNTGELFF. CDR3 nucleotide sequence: TGCAGTGCTATTGACCTACTAGCGGGTAACACCGGGGAGCTGTTTTTT.

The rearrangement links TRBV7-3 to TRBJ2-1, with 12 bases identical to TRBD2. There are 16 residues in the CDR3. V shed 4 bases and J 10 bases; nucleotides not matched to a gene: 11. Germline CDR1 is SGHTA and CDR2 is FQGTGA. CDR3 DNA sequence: TGTGCCAGCAGCTCACAGACTAGCGGGAGCGGCGGCGAGCAGTTCTTC. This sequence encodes CASSSQTSGSGGEQFF.

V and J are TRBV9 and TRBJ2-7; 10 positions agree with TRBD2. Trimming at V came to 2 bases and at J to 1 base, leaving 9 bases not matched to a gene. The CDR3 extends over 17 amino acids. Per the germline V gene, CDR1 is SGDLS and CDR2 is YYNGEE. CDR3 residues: CASSVGPSGGGSYEQYF. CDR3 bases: TGTGCCAGCAGCGTCGGTCCTAGCGGGGGTGGTTCCTACGAGCAGTACTTC.

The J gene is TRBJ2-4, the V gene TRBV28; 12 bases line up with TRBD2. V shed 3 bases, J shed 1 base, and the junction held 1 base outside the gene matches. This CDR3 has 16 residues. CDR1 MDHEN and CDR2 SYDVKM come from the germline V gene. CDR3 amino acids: CASSFLAGGAKNIQYF. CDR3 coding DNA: TGTGCCAGCAGTTTCCTAGCGGGAGGGGCCAAAAACATTCAGTACTTC.

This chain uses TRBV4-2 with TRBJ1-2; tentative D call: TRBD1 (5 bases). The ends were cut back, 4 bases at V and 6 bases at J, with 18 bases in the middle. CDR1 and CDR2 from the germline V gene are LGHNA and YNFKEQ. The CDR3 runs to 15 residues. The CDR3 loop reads CASSPYVRDTNGYTF. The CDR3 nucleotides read TGTGCCAGCAGCCCCTATGTCAGGGATACGAATGGCTACACCTTC.

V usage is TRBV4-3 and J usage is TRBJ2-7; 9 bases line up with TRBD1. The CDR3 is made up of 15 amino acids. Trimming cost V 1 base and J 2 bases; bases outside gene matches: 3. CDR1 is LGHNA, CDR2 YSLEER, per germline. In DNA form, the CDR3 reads TGCGCCAGCAGCCAAGCCGGGACAGGGCCCTACGAGCAGTACTTC. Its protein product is CASSQAGTGPYEQYF.

The CDR3 reads CASSYTWQGSGEQFF. CDR3 in DNA: TGTGCCAGCAGTTATACTTGGCAGGGTTCTGGTGAGCAGTTCTTC. This chain connects TRBV6-5 to TRBJ2-1, with D perhaps TRBD1 (5 bases). The length of the CDR3 is 15 residues. The germline V gene has CDR1 MNHEY and CDR2 SVGAGI. V was trimmed by 3 bases and J by 9 bases, leaving 18 bases between them.

CDR3 sequence reads: CASRPDREYQPQHF. The CDR3 DNA follows: TGTGCCAGCAGACCCGACAGAGAGTATCAGCCCCAGCATTTT. The chain joins TRBV28 to TRBJ1-5; D is perhaps TRBD1 (5 bases). Germline-derived CDR1 and CDR2 are MDHEN and SYDVKM. The V gene lost 6 bases and the J gene lost 5 bases, with 14 bases spanning the gap. The CDR3 is 14 residues long. The full variable domain, completed using reference TRBV28 and TRBJ1-5, is DVKVTQSSRYLVKRTGEKVFLECVQDMDHENMFWYRQDPGLGLRLIYFSYDVKMKEKGDIPEGYSVSREKKERFSLILESASTNQTSMYLCASRPDREYQPQHFGDGTRLSIL.

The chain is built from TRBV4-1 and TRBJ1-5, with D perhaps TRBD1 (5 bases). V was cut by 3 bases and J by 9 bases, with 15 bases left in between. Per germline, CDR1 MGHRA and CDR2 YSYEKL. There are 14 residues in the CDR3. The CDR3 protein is CASSHSDNLRPQHF. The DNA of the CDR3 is TGCGCCAGCAGCCACTCGGACAACCTCCGGCCCCAGCATTTT.

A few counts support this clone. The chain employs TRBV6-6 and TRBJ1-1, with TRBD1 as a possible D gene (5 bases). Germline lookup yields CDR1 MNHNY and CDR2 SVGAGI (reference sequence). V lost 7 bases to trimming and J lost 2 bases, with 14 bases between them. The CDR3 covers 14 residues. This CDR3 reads CASINGGINTEAFF. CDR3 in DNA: TGTGCCAGCATCAACGGGGGGATAAACACTGAAGCTTTCTTT.

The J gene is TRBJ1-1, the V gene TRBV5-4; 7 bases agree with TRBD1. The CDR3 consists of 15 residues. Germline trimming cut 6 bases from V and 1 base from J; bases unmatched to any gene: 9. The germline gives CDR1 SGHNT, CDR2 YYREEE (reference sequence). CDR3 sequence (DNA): TGTGCCAGCACTCGTGAGGGGGCGAGGAACACTGAAGCTTTCTTT. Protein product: CASTREGARNTEAFF. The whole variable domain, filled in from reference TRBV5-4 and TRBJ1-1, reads ETGVTQSPTHLIKTRGQQVTLRCSSQSGHNTVSWYQQALGQGPQFIFQYYREEENGRGNFPPRFSGLQFPNYSSELNVNALELDDSALYLCASTREGARNTEAFFGQGTRLTVV.

This CDR3 reads CASSLGSEGYNEQFF. The CDR3 DNA reads TGTGCCAGCAGTTTGGGGTCCGAGGGCTACAATGAGCAGTTCTTC. The J gene is TRBJ2-1, the V gene TRBV27, with D perhaps matching TRBD2 (5 bases). The CDR3 runs 15 residues. Trimming took off 3 bases at V and 3 bases at J, with 12 bases between the two ends. The germline gives CDR1 MNHEY, CDR2 SMNVEV (reference sequence).

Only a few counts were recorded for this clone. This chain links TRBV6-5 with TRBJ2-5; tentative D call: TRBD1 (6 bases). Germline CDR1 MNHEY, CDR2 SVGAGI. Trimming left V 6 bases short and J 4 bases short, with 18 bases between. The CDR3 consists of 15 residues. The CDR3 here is CASRYLRGETETQYF. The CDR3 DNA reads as TGTGCCAGCAGATACCTCAGGGGTGAGACAGAGACCCAGTACTTC.